A selection of T cell receptor beta chains follows, all from one sample in a study of monozygotic twins with inflammatory bowel disease. TCRdb re-called the 5' RACE reads; one entry per CDR3 protein, DNA not given. This sample's clone table lists about 450,000 distinct CDR3 sequences. Source material: blood. The receptors were sampled from a human donor with ulcerative colitis or Crohn's disease, or a healthy co-twin of an affected twin (not recorded which). Each CDR3 is given with its conserved first and last residue. Fields, in order: V gene, J gene, CDR3 protein.

TRBV7-8	TRBJ2-2	CASYELRNTGELFF
TRBV7-9	TRBJ2-7	CASSSQEDPTSFEQYF
TRBV7-2	TRBJ2-3	CASSFAGGYEDTQYF
TRBV20-1	TRBJ1-1	CSADSPLAGNTEAFF
TRBV5-1	TRBJ2-1	CASSLSGWDEQFF
TRBV27	TRBJ2-1	CASTPRGQSLSSYNEQFF
TRBV12-3/TRBV12-4	TRBJ2-1	CASSLRAGDYNEQFF
TRBV5-1	TRBJ1-4	CASSLGGIAEKLFF
TRBV20-1	TRBJ2-7	CSARPLEGTGVYEQYF
TRBV4-2	TRBJ1-5	CASSQEIGGDQPQHF
TRBV5-1	TRBJ2-1	CASSLGPGLAGVDEQFF
TRBV5-1	TRBJ2-5	CASSGQAQETQYF
TRBV7-3	TRBJ2-1	CASSRDRDMPYNEQFF
TRBV7-2	TRBJ2-2	CASSFTSANTGELFF
TRBV20-1	TRBJ2-3	CSARILGQTDTQYF
TRBV20-1	TRBJ2-1	CSARPPRGLAYNEQFF
TRBV19	TRBJ2-6	CASSPGIGANVLTF
TRBV20-1	TRBJ2-7	CSTWTSGSSGQYF
TRBV18	TRBJ2-3	CASSPPGVDTQYF
TRBV28	TRBJ1-5	CASIPSGNSRPQHF
TRBV3-1	TRBJ2-7	CASSRDGLFYEQYF
TRBV20-1	TRBJ2-7	CSASLSLGRQYF
TRBV27	TRBJ2-6	CASSSRDGPRANVLTF
TRBV27	TRBJ2-3	CASSLSSYADTQYF
TRBV3-1	TRBJ2-7	CASSQGTMGEQYF
TRBV7-2	TRBJ2-3	CASSLAGTTGTDTQYF
TRBV5-1	TRBJ1-6	CASSLAGDRGNSPLHF
TRBV9	TRBJ2-7	CASSPRTALAGLSYEQYF
TRBV28	TRBJ2-7	CASSPVAAVAVEQYF
TRBV20-1	TRBJ2-5	CSARSGGTSGKETQYF
TRBV18	TRBJ2-3	CASSRPGGAGTDTQYF
TRBV7-2	TRBJ2-3	CASSFSGGGVTDTQNF
TRBV29-1	TRBJ1-4	CSVGYGTTNEKLFF
TRBV20-1	TRBJ2-1	CSAGPNQPEQFF
TRBV6-1	TRBJ1-6	CASRPQGASYNSPLHF
TRBV5-1	TRBJ1-5	CASSLWGALNQPQHF
TRBV5-6	TRBJ2-7	CASSLTNYEQYF
TRBV10-3	TRBJ1-1	CAISEPDFYTEAFF
TRBV27	TRBJ2-7	CASSSRVAYEQYF
TRBV3-1	TRBJ2-2	CASSGGGNTGELFF
TRBV12-3/TRBV12-4	TRBJ2-1	CASSLRSGTYNEQFF
TRBV20-1	TRBJ2-2	CSARVPGRRGHTGELFF